This TCR beta chain was sequenced for a study of identical twins. Regarding the study as a whole: Out-of-frame alpha sequences common to twins exhibited an excess of low generation probability.

This clonotype has just one count. Antigen unknown. A read error is likely, as this CDR3 ends without the conserved phenylalanine or tryptophan. TCRdb fed the 5' RACE reads into MiXCR, producing one record per CDR3 protein. The sample contains 260,000 or so distinct CDR3 sequences, 7.5% of which appear only once. These records were also assigned to another study, of yellow fever vaccine responses in identical twins.

The source of this sequence is a woman aged 18-30 years in good health. What was sequenced was CD8+ T cells sorted from blood.

This CDR3 reads CASNLHGTGTQGGYTY. DNA of the CDR3: TGTGCCAGCAACCTCCACGGGACAGGGACGCAAGGCGGCTACACCTAC. V and J are TRBV6-1 and TRBJ1-2, with 9 positions matching TRBD1. The CDR3 runs 16 residues. Germline-derived CDR1 and CDR2 are MNHNS and SASEGT. The ends lost 7 bases at V and 8 bases at J; junction bases unmatched: 17.